One TCR beta chain is described in this entry. This record belongs to a study of shared T cell receptors in the human thymus. Assay: immunoSEQ multiplex PCR; the TCRdb copy retains only in-frame clones and omits some. The sample carries hundreds of thousands of clones, around 89% recorded once. These data are also associated with another study on human thymus T cells. That work contributes: From resections taken during corrective heart surgery, the thymus tissue was obtained.

Sequencing was carried out using thymocytes. The TCR sequence derives from a boy in the first two years of life with a congenital heart defect.

CDR3: CASQDRGDEKLFF. CDR3 coding DNA: TGTGCCAGTCAGGACAGGGGGGATGAAAAACTGTTTTTT. The J gene is TRBJ1-4, the V gene TRBV19, with TRBD1 matching 10 bases. Germline V CDR1 and CDR2: LNHDA, SQIVND (reference sequence). Trimming took 8 bases from V and 6 from J; bases not matched to a gene: 3. CDR3 length: 13 residues.